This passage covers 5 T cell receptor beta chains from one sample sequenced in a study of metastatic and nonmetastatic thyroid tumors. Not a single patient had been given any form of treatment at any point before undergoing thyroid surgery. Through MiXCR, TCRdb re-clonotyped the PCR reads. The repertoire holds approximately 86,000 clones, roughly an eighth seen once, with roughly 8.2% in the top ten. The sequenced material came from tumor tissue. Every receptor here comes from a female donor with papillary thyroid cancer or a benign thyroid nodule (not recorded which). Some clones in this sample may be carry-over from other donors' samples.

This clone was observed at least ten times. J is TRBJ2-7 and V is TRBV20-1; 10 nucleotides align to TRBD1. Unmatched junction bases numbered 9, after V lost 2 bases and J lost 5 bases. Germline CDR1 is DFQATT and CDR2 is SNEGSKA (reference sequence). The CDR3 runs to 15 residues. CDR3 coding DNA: TGCAGTGCTAGATTAGGGACAGGGGTTTTCGACGAGCAGTACTTC. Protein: CSARLGTGVFDEQYF.

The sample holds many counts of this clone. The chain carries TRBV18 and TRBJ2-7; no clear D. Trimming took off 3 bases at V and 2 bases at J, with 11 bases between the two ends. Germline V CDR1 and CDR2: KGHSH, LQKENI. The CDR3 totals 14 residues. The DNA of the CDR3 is TGTGCCAGCTCACCCGGTCTTCAGGCCTACGAGCAGTACTTC. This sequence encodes CASSPGLQAYEQYF.

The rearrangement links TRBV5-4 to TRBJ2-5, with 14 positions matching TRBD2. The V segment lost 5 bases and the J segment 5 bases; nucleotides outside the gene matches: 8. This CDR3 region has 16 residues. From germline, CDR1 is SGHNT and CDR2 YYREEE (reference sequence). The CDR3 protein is CASSIPGLAGEETQYF. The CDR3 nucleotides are TGTGCCAGCAGTATTCCGGGACTAGCGGGAGAGGAGACCCAGTACTTC.

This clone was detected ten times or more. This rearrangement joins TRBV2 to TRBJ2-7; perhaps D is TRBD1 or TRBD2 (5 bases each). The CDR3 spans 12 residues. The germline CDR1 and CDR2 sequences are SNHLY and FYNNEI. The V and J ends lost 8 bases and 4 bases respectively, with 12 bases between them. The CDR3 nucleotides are TGTGCCAGCGGCTACGGGGCTTACGAGCAGTACTTC. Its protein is CASGYGAYEQYF.

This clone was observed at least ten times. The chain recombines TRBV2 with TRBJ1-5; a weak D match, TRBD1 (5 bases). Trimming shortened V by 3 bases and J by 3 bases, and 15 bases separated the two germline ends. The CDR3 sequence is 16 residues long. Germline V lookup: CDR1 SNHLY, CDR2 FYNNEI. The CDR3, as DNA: TGTGCCAGCAGTGAGTATGGGGGGGAGACCAATCAGCCCCAGCATTTT. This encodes CASSEYGGETNQPQHF.